The 24 T cell receptor beta chains given below trace back to one sample, sequenced in a study of response to subunit inactivated influenza vaccine. MiXCR, applied by TCRdb to the RT-PCR reads, yields one record per CDR3 protein. Here the sample spans about 500,000 distinct CDR3 sequences, about 15% being singletons. This specimen consisted of CD4+ T cells sorted from PBMCs, obtained less than 25 months after vaccination. These receptors were collected from a man aged 45 to 70 who received an inactivated influenza vaccine.

This clonotype was seen only a few times. The chain has TRBV4-1 and TRBJ2-1; 9 nucleotides align to TRBD2. The V and J ends lost 4 bases and 2 bases, in that order; junction bases with no gene match: 9. Per germline, CDR1 MGHRA and CDR2 YSYEKL. The CDR3 is made up of 17 amino acids. The CDR3 sequence: CASSPNVASGAYNEQFF. The CDR3 DNA reads as TGCGCCAGCAGCCCCAACGTGGCTAGCGGGGCCTACAATGAGCAGTTCTTC.

This clonotype was seen a handful of times. The chain employs TRBV20-1 and TRBJ1-5; no reliable D call. The V gene's germline CDR1 is DFQATT and CDR2 SNEGSKA (reference sequence). The CDR3 has 15 amino acids. Trimming took off 0 bases at V and 6 bases at J, with 15 bases between the two ends. The CDR3 nucleotides read TGCAGTGCTAGAGATCCGGGGTACGTGGGTCAGCCCCAGCATTTT. Amino acids: CSARDPGYVGQPQHF.

The chain uses TRBV20-1 and TRBJ2-7; a weak D match, TRBD1 (5 bases). Germline V gene lookup returns CDR1 DFQATT and CDR2 SNEGSKA (reference sequence). The CDR3 runs 11 residues. V lost 7 bases to trimming and J lost 2 bases, with 9 bases between them. In DNA form, the CDR3 reads TGCAGTGTAGACAGAGCCTACGAGCAGTACTTC. It translates to CSVDRAYEQYF.

The chain employs TRBV6-2 or TRBV6-3 and TRBJ2-7; 11 nucleotides line up with TRBD2. V was pared by 0 bases and J by 6 bases, with 7 bases of the junction left unmatched. CDR3 size: 16 residues. CDR1 is MNHEY, CDR2 SVGEGT, per germline. The CDR3 is CASSYSSSGRAGEQYF. In DNA form, the CDR3 reads TGTGCCAGCAGTTACTCGAGTAGCGGGAGGGCCGGCGAGCAGTACTTC.

The chain carries TRBV29-1 and TRBJ2-7; the D gene is possibly TRBD2 (6 bases). V lost 6 bases to trimming and J lost 4 bases, with 10 bases between them. The germline CDR1 and CDR2 sequences are SQVTM and ANQGSEA. There are 11 residues in the CDR3. For the CDR3, the DNA is TGCAGCGTCCGGCGGGGATACGAGCAGTACTTC. Translating it yields CSVRRGYEQYF.

This clonotype occurred a few times. This chain joins TRBV7-9 and TRBJ2-3, with D tentatively TRBD1 (6 bases). The germline V gene encodes CDR1 SEHNR and CDR2 FQNEAQ (reference sequence). This CDR3 comprises 15 residues. The germline V and J ends were trimmed by 2 bases and 1 base, with 10 bases remaining between them. The CDR3 nucleotides read TGTGCCAGCAGCTTATCGGGACACCGCACAGATACGCAGTATTTT. Residues: CASSLSGHRTDTQYF.

A few counts support this clonotype. This rearrangement joins TRBV7-9 to TRBJ1-1, with 8 bases identical to TRBD1. The CDR3 sequence is 12 residues long. The germline CDR1 and CDR2 sequences are SEHNR and FQNEAQ (reference sequence). Losses at the gene ends were 4 bases for V and 11 bases for J; bases not matched to a gene: 6. CDR3 amino acids: CASSSGQGRAFF. CDR3 coding DNA: TGTGCCAGCAGCTCCGGACAGGGTCGGGCTTTCTTT. The complete variable domain, with remaining parts taken from reference TRBV7-9 and TRBJ1-1, reads DTGVSQNPRHKITKRGQNVTFRCDPISEHNRLYWYRQTLGQGPEFLTYFQNEAQLEKSRLLSDRFSAERPKGSFSTLEIQRTEQGDSAMYLCASSSGQGRAFFGQGTRLTVV.

V gene TRBV10-3 combines with J gene TRBJ2-6, with D unresolved. The CDR3 is 14 residues long. Per germline, CDR1 ENHRY and CDR2 SYGVKD. V lost 9 bases and J 0 bases, leaving 9 bases between the germline ends. The chain's CDR3 is CAIRTGSGANVLTF. The CDR3 DNA sequence: TGTGCCATTAGGACGGGCTCTGGGGCCAACGTCCTGACTTTC.

This clonotype was detected only a few times. The chain employs TRBV5-1 and TRBJ2-1; TRBD2 agrees at 9 bases. CDR3 size: 15 residues. CDR1 SGHRS and CDR2 YFSETQ come from the germline V gene. Trimming cost V 2 bases and J 7 bases; bases outside gene matches: 7. The CDR3 region has the DNA TGCGCCAGCAGCTTTCGGGTAGCGGGAGCAAATGAGCAGTTCTTC. Translated, it gives CASSFRVAGANEQFF.

This clonotype was counted many times. This chain uses TRBV5-1 with TRBJ1-1, with D possibly TRBD1 on 6 matching bases. The CDR3 extends over 14 amino acids. V shed 4 bases and J shed 3 bases, with 13 bases lying between them. Germline loops: CDR1 SGHRS, CDR2 YFSETQ. The DNA for the CDR3 is TGCGCCAGCAGCCCAACAGGGTTTGACACTGAAGCTTTCTTT. Translation gives CASSPTGFDTEAFF.

A few counts support this clonotype. The chain links TRBV7-2 to TRBJ2-7; 7 positions agree with TRBD2. There are 14 residues in the CDR3. Per germline, CDR1 SGHTA and CDR2 FQGNSA. Germline trimming cut 4 bases from V and 4 bases from J; bases unmatched to any gene: 7. The DNA of the CDR3 is TGTGCCAGCAGCTCAACGGGAGGTCCATACGAGCAGTACTTC. It is translated as CASSSTGGPYEQYF.

The chain carries TRBV7-8 and TRBJ1-2, with 9 bases fitting TRBD1. CDR3 length: 15 amino acids. Trimming took 4 bases from V and 8 from J; bases not matched to a gene: 11. From germline, CDR1 is SGHVS and CDR2 FQNEAQ. The CDR3: CASSSDRGSGGGYTF. CDR3 DNA sequence: TGTGCCAGCAGCTCCGACAGGGGGTCCGGCGGCGGCTACACCTTC.

In this sample, this clonotype turned up a few times. This chain uses TRBV29-1 with TRBJ2-7; D is unresolved. With 7 bases removed from V and 6 bases from J, the gap between germline ends came to 13 bases. This CDR3 has 11 amino acids. CDR1 is SQVTM, CDR2 ANQGSEA, per germline. CDR3 nucleotide sequence: TGCAGCGCGGGTTGGGGTGGCGAGCAGTACTTC. Protein product: CSAGWGGEQYF.

This clonotype was picked up many times. The rearrangement joins TRBV3-1 to TRBJ2-1, with D perhaps being TRBD1 or TRBD2 (5 bases each). V was shortened by 4 bases and J by 0 bases, with 10 bases between the two germline ends. CDR1 is LGHDT and CDR2 is YNNKEL in the germline V gene (reference sequence). The CDR3 consists of 15 residues. CDR3: CASSLTGPSYNEQFF. CDR3 DNA: TGTGCCAGCAGCCTCACGGGACCCTCCTACAATGAGCAGTTCTTC.

The table lists this clonotype with a few counts. The rearrangement joins TRBV10-3 to TRBJ1-3, with no clear D. Between the trimmed V and J ends, which lost 0 bases and 0 bases, there was a span of 6 bases. Germline V gene lookup returns CDR1 ENHRY and CDR2 SYGVKD. This CDR3 comprises 15 residues. CDR3 amino acids: CAISESELSGNTIYF. The DNA for the CDR3 is TGTGCCATCAGTGAGTCGGAGCTCTCTGGAAACACCATATATTTT.

V is TRBV11-2 and J is TRBJ2-7; D not certain. Germline V CDR1 and CDR2: SGHAT, FQNNGV. V was clipped by 6 bases and J by 0 bases, with 21 bases between them. CDR3 length: 17 residues. The CDR3 sequence: CASRDRKGSLNSYEQYF. The CDR3 DNA sequence: TGTGCCAGCAGGGATAGAAAGGGAAGCCTCAACTCCTACGAGCAGTACTTC.

This clonotype was observed a few times. The chain employs TRBV7-2 and TRBJ2-7, with unresolved D. This CDR3 contains 14 residues. Germline CDR1 reads SGHTA; CDR2 reads FQGNSA. V lost 0 bases and J 1 base, leaving 7 bases between the germline ends. The CDR3 DNA is TGTGCCAGCAGCTTAGCGTTTATTTCCTACGAGCAGTACTTC. This translates into CASSLAFISYEQYF.

This clonotype turned up a few times. J is TRBJ2-7 and V is TRBV5-5; D uncertain. The germline gives CDR1 SGHKS, CDR2 YYEKEE (reference sequence). The length of the CDR3 is 16 residues. V was shortened by 1 base and J by 5 bases, with 19 bases between the two germline ends. The CDR3 is CASSLTLRLQSDEQYF. For the CDR3, the DNA is TGTGCCAGCAGCTTGACGCTTCGGCTTCAAAGCGACGAGCAGTACTTC.

The chain links TRBV27 to TRBJ2-7; the D is unclear. Germline loops: CDR1 MNHEY, CDR2 SMNVEV (reference sequence). Between the trimmed V and J ends, which lost 6 bases and 0 bases, there was a span of 12 bases. The CDR3 contains 14 residues. This chain's CDR3 is CASRAASSSYEQYF. CDR3 nucleotide sequence: TGTGCCAGCAGGGCGGCCTCAAGCTCCTACGAGCAGTACTTC.

This clonotype was observed a few times. The chain carries TRBV7-2 and TRBJ2-1; 9 nucleotides line up with TRBD1. This CDR3 comprises 17 residues. Looked up from germline, CDR1 is SGHTA and CDR2 is FQGNSA. V shed 4 bases and J 6 bases; nucleotides not matched to a gene: 13. CDR3 bases: TGTGCCAGCAGCTGGGTCTACCGGGACAGGGCCCTCAATGAGCAGTTCTTC. Protein product: CASSWVYRDRALNEQFF.

The chain combines TRBV29-1 with TRBJ1-4; D uncertain. Germline V gene data show CDR1 as SQVTM and CDR2 as ANQGSEA. The CDR3 is made up of 14 amino acids. V was shortened by 4 bases and J by 2 bases, with 11 bases between the two germline ends. CDR3 bases: TGCAGCGTTGGTGATCCAGTCACTAATGAAAAACTGTTTTTT. It translates to CSVGDPVTNEKLFF.

This clonotype was recorded a few times. V and J are TRBV15 and TRBJ2-3, with D unclear. Germline V CDR1 and CDR2: LNHNV, YYDKDF (reference sequence). CDR3 size: 12 residues. V lost 2 bases and J lost 2, with 2 bases in between. CDR3 in DNA: TGTGCCACCAGCAGAATCACAGATACGCAGTATTTT. Its protein product is CATSRITDTQYF.

The rearrangement uses TRBV20-1 and TRBJ2-1; 11 bases agree with TRBD2. Trimming took 3 bases from V and 3 from J; bases not matched to a gene: 7. Germline values: CDR1 DFQATT, CDR2 SNEGSKA (reference sequence). The CDR3 runs 16 residues. The CDR3 nucleotides read TGCAGTGCTAGGGCGGCTAGCGGGGGGATCTACAATGAGCAGTTCTTC. Translated: CSARAASGGIYNEQFF.

This clonotype occurred once. The chain couples TRBV9 to TRBJ2-3, with 9 bases matching TRBD2. With V trimmed by 0 bases and J by 3 bases, 5 bases remained unmatched. The CDR3 extends over 16 amino acids. The germline V gene encodes CDR1 SGDLS and CDR2 YYNGEE. The CDR3 here is CASSVGVAGATDTQYF. CDR3 nucleotides: TGTGCCAGCAGCGTAGGCGTAGCGGGAGCAACAGATACGCAGTATTTT.